This T cell receptor beta chain was sequenced during a study of control samples from healthy donors and cancer patients. From germline, CDR1 is MNHEY and CDR2 SVGEGT. The CDR3 is made up of 13 amino acids. The V gene lost 2 bases and the J gene lost 8 bases, with 12 bases spanning the gap. Libraries were prepared by immunoSEQ multiplex PCR; TCRdb keeps only in-frame clonotypes and omits some of them. Here the sample spans around 230,000 clones, around 94% being singletons. The genes are TRBV6-2 or TRBV6-3 and TRBJ1-2; possible D gene TRBD1, 5 bases. The sequencing input was blood. This sequence originates from a man aged 50-60 years in good health. CDR3 residues: CASSYRDELGYTF. The CDR3 region has the DNA TGTGCCAGCAGTTACCGGGACGAATTGGGCTACACCTTC.